This TCR beta chain emerged from a study of blood T cells in healthy people across ages. Together with a sample-barcoded 5' primer, a J-beta primer mix was included in a second PCR lasting roughly 6 to 12 cycles. The template-switch adaptor, which had 12 random nucleotides, put a tag on each cDNA molecule. TCRdb itself ran the 5' RACE reads through MiXCR, one entry per CDR3 protein. The data hold 710,000 or so distinct CDR3 sequences, with 22% observed a single time. Isolating PBMCs gave at least 6.5 million of these cells per sample. The study's findings and limits: Roughly linear age-related decline in beta diversity appeared, significant by age about 37.

This clonotype has more than one count but fewer than ten. Its target is unknown. This is likely a read error, given that the CDR3 carries no conserved phenylalanine or tryptophan at its end. The CDR3 loop spans 17 amino acids. Germline V lookup: CDR1 SGHVS, CDR2 FNYEAQ. Sequencing used blood. The rearrangement joins TRBV7-6 to TRBJ2-5; TRBD2 matches at 8 bases. TRBJ2-1 explains the end of the DNA better; the J call may be wrong. This clonotype was sampled from a man between 70 and 80 years old in good health. The CDR3 is CASSLRAGGSVAREQFL. The CDR3 DNA reads TGTGCCAGCAGCTTACGGGCGGGGGGCTCGGTAGCCCGCGAGCAGTTCCTC.